This record covers a single T cell receptor (beta chain). Its target is not known. This entry is derived from a study of T cell responses to AZD1222 COVID-19 vaccine. Study-level results: There were mostly white British donors and more females than males, and clonal diversity was possibly underestimated. Spike-specific TCR breadth rose after two AZD1222 doses, and depth rose as well.

The CDR3 totals 14 residues. Germline CDR1 is GTSNPN and CDR2 is SVGIG (reference sequence). V dropped 2 bases and J dropped 3 bases, with 13 bases sitting between them. Method: immunoSEQ multiplex PCR; TCRdb's copy keeps in-frame clones and lacks some. The table has approximately 150,000 clones, 85% to 95% seen once; the top ten hold roughly 1%. Material: peripheral blood, obtained on day 0 of AZD1222 vaccination. The clonotype originates from an adult in good health. This chain links TRBV30 with TRBJ1-2; D possibly corresponds to TRBD1 (5 bases). The CDR3 DNA follows: TGTGCCTGGAGTTCGGGACGGGCGGACTATGGCTACACCTTC. This translates into CAWSSGRADYGYTF. Supplemented by reference TRBV30 and TRBJ1-2, the full variable domain reads SQTIHQWPATLVQPVGSPLSLECTVEGTSNPNLYWYRQAAGRGLQLLFYSVGIGQISSEVPQNLSASRPQDRQFILSSKKLLLSDSGFYLCAWSSGRADYGYTFGSGTRLTVV.